This entry features one TCR beta chain sequence. This sample was taken from a study of regulatory T cells in long-lasting Graves disease. Through Arm-PCR of CDR3 regions and iRepertoire HTBI primers, TCR beta libraries were built. One entry per CDR3 protein, called by TCRdb with MiXCR from the multiplex PCR reads. The sample has about 540,000 distinct CDR3 sequences, about 13% seen once. Indicated time point: newly diagnosed GD, antithyroid drugs for less than 3 months. RNA extracted from PBMCs served as the sequencing template. Germline loops: CDR1 SGHRS, CDR2 YFSETQ. With 0 bases clipped from V and 7 bases from J, the junction kept 12 bases outside the gene matches. This CDR3 spans 16 amino acids. These same records also appear under a second study, on T cells in Graves' hyperthyroidism and ophthalmopathy. That source notes: The HTBI set primed first-round TCR CDR3 RT-PCR.

The chain recombines TRBV5-1 with TRBJ2-7, with TRBD2 identical over 8 bases. The sequence came from a young man with Graves disease. Sample: peripheral blood mononuclear cells (PBMCs), taken at new diagnosis, from a patient treated with antithyroid drugs. CDR3 amino acids: CASSLEASGSVGEQYF. CDR3 bases: TGCGCCAGCAGCTTGGAGGCTAGCGGGTCTGTAGGAGAGCAGTACTTC.